This record looks at one T cell receptor (beta chain) sequence and its context. Antigen: not known. This sample is drawn from a study of beta chain features in type 1 diabetes. Overall study results and limits: Patients with Type 1 diabetes showed moderately but significantly shorter TCRB CDR3s in all four CD4+ subsets. The cDNA sequencing approach could over-represent high-TCR-expressing cells. Whether HLA type influences TCRB rearrangement remained unresolved here. The naive, central memory and Treg TCRB repertoires showed an apparent similarity that was greater among patients than among healthy donors.

Approximately 100 mL of blood, on average, came from one heparinised draw per donor. The CDR3 sequence is 17 residues long. Trimming at V came to 4 bases and at J to 2 bases, leaving 9 bases not matched to a gene. CDR1 SGHNT and CDR2 YYREEE come from the germline V gene (reference sequence). Sequenced material consisted of expressed TCRB transcripts (all of the isolated RNA was reverse transcribed). Sequencing was performed with immunoSEQ multiplex PCR; in TCRdb, only in-frame clones are kept and a portion is missing. Of about 150,000 clones in the sample, about an eighth are singletons; the top ten hold under 1.5%.

The chain uses TRBV5-4 and TRBJ1-6, with 7 nucleotides matching TRBD1. The specimen sequenced was central memory CD4+ T cells from blood. The TCR sequence derives from a man younger than 35 with type 1 diabetes. The chain's CDR3 is CASSPNAGQPYNSPLHF. The CDR3 nucleotides are TGTGCCAGCAGCCCTAATGCGGGACAGCCCTATAATTCACCCCTCCACTTT.